Each of the 20 T cell receptor beta chains below was sequenced from the same sample in a study of tumor-infiltrating lymphocytes in localized non-small cell lung cancer. Repertoires were generated with immunoSEQ multiplex PCR, while TCRdb's copy carries only in-frame clones and drops some. The sample lists about 10,000 clones; about 78% were seen once. The sample taken for sequencing was uninvolved lung tissue not adjacent to the tumor. The receptors were sampled from a human donor with non-small cell lung cancer.

The V gene is TRBV18, the J gene TRBJ2-5, with TRBD1 identical over 9 bases. Germline CDR1 and CDR2: KGHSH and LQKENI. This CDR3 spans 16 amino acids. V was clipped by 3 bases and J by 4 bases; unmatched bases: 9. CDR3 sequence reads: CASSPLTRGQGETQYF. The CDR3 nucleotides read TGTGCCAGCTCACCGCTCACCCGGGGACAGGGAGAGACCCAGTACTTC. Drawing the rest from reference TRBV18 and TRBJ2-5, the complete variable domain is NAGVMQNPRHLVRRRGQEARLRCSPMKGHSHVYWYRQLPEEGLKFMVYLQKENIIDESGMPKERFSAEFPKEGPSILRIQQVVRGDSAAYFCASSPLTRGQGETQYFGPGTRLLVL.

The chain recombines TRBV29-1 with TRBJ2-5; weak D call: TRBD2 (5 bases). The CDR3 runs 12 residues. V lost 4 bases, J lost 5 bases, and 11 bases lay in between. Germline CDR1 reads SQVTM; CDR2 reads ANQGSEA. The DNA of the CDR3 is TGCAGCGTTGTACGGACTCATGAGACCCAGTACTTC. Its translation: CSVVRTHETQYF.

V gene TRBV18 combines with J gene TRBJ1-6, with 9 positions matching TRBD1. From germline, CDR1 is KGHSH and CDR2 LQKENI. V shed 4 bases, J shed 10 bases, and the junction held 5 bases outside the gene matches. This CDR3 region has 14 residues. The CDR3 coding sequence is TGTGCCAGCTCACTAGGGACAGGGAGGTCACCCCTCCACTTT. Translation gives CASSLGTGRSPLHF.

The CDR3 sequence: CASSLALNTEAFF. CDR3 coding DNA: TGTGCCAGCAGCTTGGCCCTGAACACTGAAGCTTTCTTT. This chain joins TRBV5-8 and TRBJ1-1; D remains ambiguous. The CDR3 consists of 13 residues. Germline values: CDR1 SGHTS, CDR2 YDEGEE. The germline V and J ends were trimmed by 0 bases and 0 bases, with 3 bases remaining between them.

The CDR3 DNA sequence: TGTGCCAGCAGCCGCGGCAATCAGCCCCAGCATTTT. Translation: CASSRGNQPQHF. J is TRBJ1-5 and V is TRBV11-2, with D hard to call. The CDR3 sequence is 12 residues long. V was cut by 5 bases and J by 2 bases, with 4 bases left in between. Germline V lookup: CDR1 SGHAT, CDR2 FQNNGV. The full variable domain, in which reference TRBV11-2 and TRBJ1-5 provide the parts outside the CDR3, is EAGVAQSPRYKIIEKRQSVAFWCNPISGHATLYWYQQILGQGPKLLIQFQNNGVVDDSQLPKDRFSAERLKGVDSTLKIQPAKLEDSAVYLCASSRGNQPQHFGDGTRLSIL.

The chain is built from TRBV9 and TRBJ2-3; D not certain. The CDR3 consists of 13 residues. The germline V gene has CDR1 SGDLS and CDR2 YYNGEE. V lost 1 base, J lost 6 bases, and 9 bases lay in between. Here the CDR3 DNA reads TGTGCCAGCAGCGTATATGCCAGGGATACGCAGTATTTT. Translating gives CASSVYARDTQYF.

The chain uses TRBV7-7 and TRBJ2-6; no definite D call. The CDR3 is 18 amino acids. Germline V gene sequence: CDR1 SSHAT, CDR2 FNYEAQ (reference sequence). The ends were cut back, 5 bases at V and 5 bases at J, with 22 bases in the middle. This chain's CDR3 is CASSISYKPQSRANVLTF. The DNA of the CDR3 is TGTGCCAGCAGCATCTCGTATAAGCCACAAAGTCGGGCCAACGTCCTGACTTTC.

The chain employs TRBV15 and TRBJ1-3, with D hard to call. The V gene lost 3 bases and the J gene lost 7 bases, with 7 bases spanning the gap. The CDR3 spans 12 residues. Germline V gene data show CDR1 as LNHNV and CDR2 as YYDKDF (reference sequence). CDR3 in DNA: TGTGCCACCAGCAGCCTAGGGAACACCATATATTTT. The encoded protein is CATSSLGNTIYF.

This sequence joins TRBV7-6 and TRBJ2-7, with 7 positions matching TRBD1. There are 14 residues in the CDR3. V was pared by 1 base and J by 6 bases, with 6 bases of the junction left unmatched. CDR1 is SGHVS and CDR2 is FNYEAQ in the germline V gene. The CDR3 loop reads CASSLGQGTREQYF. As DNA, the CDR3 is TGTGCCAGCAGCTTAGGACAGGGTACCCGCGAGCAGTACTTC.

The V and J genes are TRBV5-6 and TRBJ1-4; D is unclear. Germline assignment: CDR1 SGHDT and CDR2 YYEEEE. This CDR3 is built from 13 residues. V gave up 2 bases and J gave up 7 bases, with 9 bases separating them. The CDR3 loop is CASSLSEGEKLFF. CDR3 in DNA: TGTGCCAGCAGCTTATCTGAGGGTGAAAAACTGTTTTTT.

This sequence joins TRBV18 and TRBJ1-1; D is possibly TRBD1 (5 bases). Deletions cut 6 bases from V and 2 bases from J, with 10 bases between. Germline CDR1 reads KGHSH; CDR2 reads LQKENI. This CDR3 has 13 amino acids. The DNA for the CDR3 is TGTGCCAGCTCCCGCGGACATAACACTGAAGCTTTCTTT. This encodes CASSRGHNTEAFF.

This sequence joins TRBV7-2 and TRBJ2-5; 9 bases line up with TRBD2. V lost 1 base, J lost 4 bases, and 7 bases stayed unmatched. The CDR3 covers 16 residues. The germline V gene encodes CDR1 SGHTA and CDR2 FQGNSA. CDR3 nucleotides: TGTGCCAGCAGCTTAGGGGTAGCGGGGGCGGGAGAGACCCAGTACTTC. Translating it yields CASSLGVAGAGETQYF.

The gene calls are TRBV6-6 and TRBJ1-1; D ambiguous. The germline V gene encodes CDR1 MNHNY and CDR2 SVGAGI (reference sequence). The CDR3 sequence is 14 residues long. V was shortened by 0 bases and J by 2 bases, with 7 bases between the two germline ends. The CDR3 loop is CASSYSPANTEAFF. In DNA form, the CDR3 reads TGTGCCAGCAGTTACTCGCCAGCTAACACTGAAGCTTTCTTT.

This clone came up a few times. V and J are TRBV10-2 and TRBJ1-6, with D unclear. CDR1 is WSHSY and CDR2 is SAAADI in the germline V gene. The V gene lost 7 bases and the J gene lost 7 bases, with 11 bases spanning the gap. This CDR3 contains 13 residues. The CDR3 protein is CASKQATNSPLHF. In nucleotides, the CDR3 is TGCGCCAGCAAGCAGGCTACGAATTCACCCCTCCACTTT.

Relative to its sample, this clone is medium-sized (0.01 to 0.1%). This chain uses TRBV2 with TRBJ2-1, with 8 nucleotides matching TRBD1. Germline V gene sequence: CDR1 SNHLY, CDR2 FYNNEI. The CDR3 is 12 residues long. Unmatched junction bases numbered 1, after V lost 4 bases and J lost 8 bases. The DNA for the CDR3 is TGTGCCAGCAGTGGGACAGGGCATGAGCAGTTCTTC. Its translation is CASSGTGHEQFF.

This chain connects TRBV2 to TRBJ2-3; 16 bases map to TRBD2. After removal of 4 bases from V and 1 base from J, the junction contained 8 bases not matched to a gene. The germline gives CDR1 SNHLY, CDR2 FYNNEI. The CDR3 has 19 amino acids. CDR3 loop: CASSGPGTSGGGGTDTQYF. Written as DNA, the CDR3 is TGTGCCAGCAGTGGGCCTGGGACTAGCGGGGGGGGTGGCACAGATACGCAGTATTTT.

The chain employs TRBV4-2 and TRBJ2-7; D uncertain. This CDR3 spans 16 amino acids. Per the germline V gene, CDR1 is LGHNA and CDR2 is YNFKEQ. The V and J ends lost 0 bases and 4 bases respectively, with 16 bases between them. CDR3 DNA: TGTGCCAGCAGCCAAGATTATGCAGGACCCTTATACGAGCAGTACTTC. Its protein is CASSQDYAGPLYEQYF.

J is TRBJ1-1 and V is TRBV28; 7 bases map to TRBD1. V lost 1 base to trimming and J lost 11 bases; unmatched junction nucleotides: 4. In germline, CDR1 is MDHEN, CDR2 SYDVKM. This CDR3 is built from 12 residues. The DNA of the CDR3 is TGTGCCAGCAGTTTATCGCGACAGGGCGCTTTCTTT. It encodes CASSLSRQGAFF.

This sequence joins TRBV10-2 and TRBJ1-6; D is ambiguous. The V gene lost 9 bases and the J gene lost 7 bases, with 13 bases spanning the gap. The germline V gene encodes CDR1 WSHSY and CDR2 SAAADI. The CDR3 spans 13 residues. CDR3 coding DNA: TGCGCCAGTTGCCCGGAACCCAATTCACCCCTCCACTTT. It encodes CASCPEPNSPLHF.

This chain uses TRBV25-1 with TRBJ1-4; 11 positions agree with TRBD1. Germline-derived CDR1 and CDR2 are MGHDK and SYGVNS. The CDR3 contains 12 residues. J was trimmed by 8 bases and V by 10 bases; bases with no gene match: 3. CDR3 sequence: CATGTGGEKLFF. The CDR3 coding sequence is TGTGCCACCGGGACAGGGGGGGAAAAACTGTTTTTT.